Listed below are T cell receptor beta chains from one sample, sequenced in a study of graft-versus-host responses after intestinal transplantation. No antigen has been identified for these receptors. Only in-frame clones appear in the TCRdb table, and some are missing; sequencing was by immunoSEQ multiplex PCR. The table records fewer than 120,000 clones, just over 90% of them present only once. Sequencing used unstimulated CD8+ T cells sorted from spleen or lymph node cells, obtained before intestinal transplant. These receptors originate from a human donor who received an intestinal transplant. The conserved cysteine and the conserved F or W are not part of the CDR3 here. The D gene is left open where the match is weak.

D gene,J gene,V gene,CDR3 protein
-,TRBJ1-2,TRBV6-6,ASSYRQGPGYT
-,TRBJ1-1,TRBV5-1,ASSLSGVNTEAF
TRBD1,TRBJ1-5,TRBV7-8,ASSLRQGSQPQH
TRBD1,TRBJ1-2,TRBV15,ATSRDLGQGSYGYT
-,TRBJ1-5,TRBV19,ASTDYSNQPQH
-,TRBJ2-1,TRBV11-2,ASSLEAPLQF
-,TRBJ2-3,TRBV9,ASSVYGGGPDTQY
-,TRBJ2-7,TRBV5-5,ASSIRPGQNYEQY
-,TRBJ1-3,TRBV29-1,SVVLPGEGNTIY
-,TRBJ2-1,TRBV20-1,SARRYEQF
-,TRBJ2-7,TRBV28,ASSTRQAQYEQY
-,TRBJ2-1,TRBV13,ASSRRSISDEQF
TRBD1,TRBJ2-7,TRBV7-6,ASSGQVGEQY
TRBD1,TRBJ2-6,TRBV19,ASQGAVGGANVLT
TRBD1,TRBJ2-3,TRBV6-1,ASSEHPTGALTDTQY
-,TRBJ1-2,TRBV9,ASSVGSQKS
-,TRBJ2-7,TRBV10-2,ASSEEQLGEQY
TRBD1,TRBJ1-2,TRBV5-1,ASSPTIGTVDYGYT
TRBD2,TRBJ2-1,TRBV25-1,ASSDYRREVYNEQF
-,TRBJ2-6,TRBV2,ASSGTSGANVLT
TRBD2,TRBJ2-5,TRBV19,ASSIGVTSPQETQY
-,TRBJ2-5,TRBV7-9,ASSLTSSPETQY
-,TRBJ1-1,TRBV27,ASTASGTSGTEAF
-,TRBJ1-2,TRBV30,AWATYTPNGYT
-,TRBJ2-4,TRBV6-5,ASSYSRGLAKNIQY
-,TRBJ2-1,TRBV19,ASSIPASEQF
TRBD2,TRBJ2-1,TRBV11-2,VSSLGPPLFGGALNEQF
-,TRBJ2-7,TRBV7-9,ASSLMSYEQY
-,TRBJ2-5,TRBV28,ASQIQQETQY
-,TRBJ2-7,TRBV21-1,ASMIIGDWAEANYEQY
-,TRBJ2-1,TRBV7-8,AIEGGYNEQF
TRBD2,TRBJ2-5,TRBV5-8,ASSWGLAGTQY
TRBD1,TRBJ2-2,TRBV7-9,ASSQLNRGRAGELF
-,TRBJ1-3,TRBV6-5,ARPDGGGNTIY
-,TRBJ1-2,TRBV25-1,ASSLGYGYT
TRBD1,TRBJ1-4,TRBV6-5,ASSTTGSIEKLF
-,TRBJ2-3,TRBV6-4,ASSDLLSHTQY
-,TRBJ2-1,TRBV4-1,ASSQDWGSGYNEQF
-,TRBJ2-1,TRBV18,ASSPTFGAPGYNEQF
-,TRBJ2-2,TRBV5-6,ASSLFSEGTGELF
TRBD1,TRBJ2-7,TRBV5-1,ASSSEGDRYYEQY
TRBD1,TRBJ1-1,TRBV9,ASSVVGQVNTEAF
-,TRBJ2-7,TRBV28,ASSGQSSYEQY
-,TRBJ2-3,TRBV5-1,AKTRRVRITQY
-,TRBJ2-1,TRBV27,ASSPGGGARNEQF
-,TRBJ1-1,TRBV5-1,ASSLGWGGNTEAF
TRBD1,TRBJ2-1,TRBV9,ASSPTGKRYNEQF